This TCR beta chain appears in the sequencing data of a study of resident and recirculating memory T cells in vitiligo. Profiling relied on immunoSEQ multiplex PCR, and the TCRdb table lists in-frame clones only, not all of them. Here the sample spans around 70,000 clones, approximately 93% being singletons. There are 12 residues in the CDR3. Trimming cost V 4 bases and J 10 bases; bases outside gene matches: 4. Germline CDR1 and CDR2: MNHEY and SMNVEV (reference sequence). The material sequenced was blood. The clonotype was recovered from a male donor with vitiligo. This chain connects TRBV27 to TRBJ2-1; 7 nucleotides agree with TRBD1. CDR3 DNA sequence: TGTGCCAGCAGTTCTCGGGGACAGGAGCAGTTCTTC. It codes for CASSSRGQEQFF.